The entry that follows covers one T cell receptor beta chain sequence. The data derive from a study of early T cells in non-severe SARS-CoV-2 infection. Study-level information: Sequenced material consisted of bulk RNA (from unsorted whole blood), and chains were unpaired.

A single record per CDR3 protein comes from TCRdb applying MiXCR to the 5' RACE reads. The sample has 65,000 to 80,000 distinct CDR3 sequences, 11% seen once; the top ten hold about 4.4%. The source of this sequence is an adult who was a healthcare worker with PCR-confirmed SARS-CoV-2 infection or an uninfected control (not recorded which). Material for sequencing was whole blood.

The CDR3 sequence: CSVEFGVQETQYF. CDR3 DNA: TGCAGCGTTGAGTTCGGGGTACAAGAGACCCAGTACTTC. V is TRBV29-1 and J is TRBJ2-5; TRBD2 might be the D (5 bases). The ends were cut back, 3 bases at V and 2 bases at J, with 10 bases in the middle. Looked up from germline, CDR1 is SQVTM and CDR2 is ANQGSEA. CDR3 length equals 13 residues.